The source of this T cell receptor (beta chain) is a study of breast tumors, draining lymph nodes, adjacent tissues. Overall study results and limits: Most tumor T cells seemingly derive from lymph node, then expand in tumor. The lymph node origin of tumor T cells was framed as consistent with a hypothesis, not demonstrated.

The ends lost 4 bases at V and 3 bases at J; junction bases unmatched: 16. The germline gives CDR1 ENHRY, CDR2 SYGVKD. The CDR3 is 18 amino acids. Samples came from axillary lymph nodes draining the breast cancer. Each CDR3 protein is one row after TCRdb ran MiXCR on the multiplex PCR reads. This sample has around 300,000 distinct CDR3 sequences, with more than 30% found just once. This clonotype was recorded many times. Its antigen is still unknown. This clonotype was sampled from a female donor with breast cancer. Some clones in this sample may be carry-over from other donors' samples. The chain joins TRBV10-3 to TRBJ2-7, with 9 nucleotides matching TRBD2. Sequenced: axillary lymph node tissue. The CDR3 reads CAISGREGSAAPHYEQYF. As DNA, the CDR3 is TGTGCCATCAGTGGGCGGGAGGGAAGCGCCGCCCCCCACTACGAGCAGTACTTC.